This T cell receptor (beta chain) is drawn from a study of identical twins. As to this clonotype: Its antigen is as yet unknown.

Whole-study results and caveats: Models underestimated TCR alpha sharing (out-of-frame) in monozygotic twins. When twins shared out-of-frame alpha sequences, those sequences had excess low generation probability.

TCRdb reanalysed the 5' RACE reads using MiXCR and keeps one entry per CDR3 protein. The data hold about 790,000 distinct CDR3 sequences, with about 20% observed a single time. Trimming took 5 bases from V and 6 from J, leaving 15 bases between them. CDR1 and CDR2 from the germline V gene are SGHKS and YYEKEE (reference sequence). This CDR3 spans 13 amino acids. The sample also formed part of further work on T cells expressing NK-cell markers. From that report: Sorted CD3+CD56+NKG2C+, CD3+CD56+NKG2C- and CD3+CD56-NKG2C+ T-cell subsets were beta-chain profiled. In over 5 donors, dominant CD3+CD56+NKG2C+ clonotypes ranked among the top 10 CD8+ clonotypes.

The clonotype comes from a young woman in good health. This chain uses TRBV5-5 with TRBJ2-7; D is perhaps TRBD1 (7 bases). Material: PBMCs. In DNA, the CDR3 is TGTGCCAGCAGTCAGGGGGACTCCGGCGAGCAGTACTTC. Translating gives CASSQGDSGEQYF.